The 11 T cell receptor beta chains presented below share a single source sample, sequenced in a study of cytomegalovirus exposure and HLA in healthy donors. This PCR relied on a set of 60 Vbeta primers and 13 Jbeta primers. The protocol was immunoSEQ multiplex PCR, while the TCRdb copy is restricted to in-frame clones and leaves out a portion. The data hold 150,000 or so clones, with roughly 80% observed a single time. Sequenced material: PBMCs. These receptors were taken from a woman aged 18 to 35 in good health and CMV-seronegative.

V usage is TRBV5-6 and J usage is TRBJ2-2; perhaps TRBD1 as D (6 bases). Per the germline V gene, CDR1 is SGHDT and CDR2 is YYEEEE. The CDR3 is made up of 16 amino acids. V was pared by 0 bases and J by 4 bases, with 13 bases between. The CDR3 bases are TGTGCCAGCAGCTTGGGGCAGGGGATCCTCACCGGGGAGCTGTTTTTT. Its protein product is CASSLGQGILTGELFF.

The chain uses TRBV15 and TRBJ2-1, with 9 bases aligning to TRBD2. CDR3 length: 18 amino acids. The germline V gene has CDR1 LNHNV and CDR2 YYDKDF (reference sequence). The junction had 12 bases not matched to a gene; V was cut back by 0 bases and J by 6 bases. The CDR3 DNA follows: TGTGCCACCAGCAGAGAGCAGAGACTAGCGGCATATGGCAATGAGCAGTTCTTC. Encoded protein: CATSREQRLAAYGNEQFF.

The chain employs TRBV9 and TRBJ2-1; tentative D call: TRBD2 (5 bases). Trimming cost V 2 bases and J 12 bases, with 15 bases left between them. CDR1 is SGDLS and CDR2 is YYNGEE in the germline V gene. The CDR3 spans 13 residues. CDR3 coding DNA: TGTGCCAGCAGCGTCTGGAGCGGAGATTGGCAGTTCTTC. Translating it yields CASSVWSGDWQFF.

This chain uses TRBV6-4 with TRBJ2-7; 15 bases are shared with TRBD2. Germline V gene data show CDR1 as MRHNA and CDR2 as SNTAGT. The CDR3 runs 18 residues. Trimming at V came to 4 bases and at J to 3 bases, leaving 10 bases not matched to a gene. The CDR3 nucleotides read TGTGCCAGCAGTGGGGACCCGGGACTAGCGGGAGGATTCTACGAGCAGTACTTC. Translation: CASSGDPGLAGGFYEQYF.

The chain combines TRBV2 with TRBJ2-7; D possibly corresponds to TRBD1 (6 bases). This CDR3 has 16 residues. From germline, CDR1 is SNHLY and CDR2 FYNNEI. V gave up 6 bases and J gave up 2 bases, with 20 bases separating them. The CDR3 loop is CASSGGTGKWPYEQYF. CDR3 sequence (DNA): TGTGCCAGCAGCGGAGGAACAGGGAAGTGGCCCTACGAGCAGTACTTC.

The chain combines TRBV15 with TRBJ1-2, with TRBD1 matching 8 bases. Germline assignment: CDR1 LNHNV and CDR2 YYDKDF (reference sequence). Trimming cost V 5 bases and J 5 bases; bases outside gene matches: 7. The CDR3 has 14 amino acids. The CDR3 here is CATSPPDRGYGYTF. The DNA for the CDR3 is TGTGCCACCAGCCCCCCAGACAGGGGTTATGGCTACACCTTC.

This chain links TRBV7-9 with TRBJ1-3; 8 bases align to TRBD1. Germline-derived CDR1 and CDR2 are SEHNR and FQNEAQ (reference sequence). The CDR3 extends over 17 amino acids. The V and J ends lost 5 bases and 4 bases, in that order; junction bases with no gene match: 13. CDR3 amino acids: CASSLISSDRGGNTIYF. For the CDR3, the DNA is TGTGCCAGCAGCCTAATCTCCTCCGACAGGGGCGGAAACACCATATATTTT.

The chain links TRBV9 to TRBJ2-7; a possible D gene is TRBD1 (5 bases). Germline V gene data show CDR1 as SGDLS and CDR2 as YYNGEE. The CDR3 loop spans 14 amino acids. The V end lost 0 bases, the J end lost 7 bases, and 14 bases lay between the germline ends. CDR3 loop: CASSVGQSFSEQYF. CDR3 nucleotides: TGTGCCAGCAGCGTAGGACAGAGTTTCTCAGAGCAGTACTTC.

The chain has TRBV4-2 and TRBJ1-1; D is uncertain. Germline V gene data show CDR1 as LGHNA and CDR2 as YNFKEQ. V lost 0 bases to trimming and J lost 5 bases, with 10 bases between them. CDR3 size: 14 residues. In DNA form, the CDR3 reads TGTGCCAGCAGCCAAGAGAGGCTAGATACTGAAGCTTTCTTT. Translated, it gives CASSQERLDTEAFF.

This sequence joins TRBV10-1 and TRBJ2-7; 8 nucleotides match TRBD2. Per the germline V gene, CDR1 is WNHNN and CDR2 is SYGVQD (reference sequence). Trimming at V came to 3 bases and at J to 2 bases, leaving 9 bases not matched to a gene. The CDR3 consists of 16 residues. The CDR3 sequence is CASSDTSSGRTYEQYF. CDR3 nucleotides: TGCGCCAGCAGTGACACCTCTAGCGGGCGGACCTACGAGCAGTACTTC.

The J gene is TRBJ1-1, the V gene TRBV5-1, with TRBD1 matching over 9 bases. The CDR3 sequence is 15 residues long. V gave up 3 bases and J gave up 5 bases; unmatched junction bases: 8. Germline V gene data show CDR1 as SGHRS and CDR2 as YFSETQ. The CDR3 is CASSSRLGTGTEAFF. In nucleotides, the CDR3 is TGCGCCAGCAGCTCCCGACTTGGGACAGGGACTGAAGCTTTCTTT.